One and the same sample provided the 25 T cell receptor beta chains below, sequenced in a study of blood T cell repertoires in COVID-19. The repertoire was sequenced with immunoSEQ multiplex PCR; TCRdb's copy has only in-frame clones and lacks some. Of 150,000 to 200,000 clones listed, roughly 76% are singletons. The material sequenced was peripheral blood. The receptor source for this set is a woman of 80 years or more with COVID-19, enrolled during active disease.

This clone was recorded a few times. The chain couples TRBV21-1 to TRBJ1-5; the listed D gene, TRBD1, was not tested against the DNA. TRBV21-1 is listed as a pseudogene. The CDR3 consists of 19 residues. The CDR3 here is CASSKVKGENLYSNQPQHF. CDR3 in DNA: TGTGCCAGCAGCAAAGTGAAGGGGGAGAATTTATATAGCAATCAGCCCCAGCATTTT.

This chain connects TRBV5-1 to TRBJ2-7; D might be TRBD1 (5 bases). Germline V gene lookup returns CDR1 SGHRS and CDR2 YFSETQ. V lost 5 bases and J 5 bases, leaving 14 bases between the germline ends. The CDR3 extends over 13 amino acids. CDR3 nucleotide sequence: TGCGCCAGCAGACTACCCCAGGGAAACGAGCAGTACTTC. It translates to CASRLPQGNEQYF.

The V gene is TRBV10-3, the J gene TRBJ2-3, with 9 bases matching TRBD2. V dropped 3 bases and J dropped 3; count of bases not matched to a gene: 4. The CDR3 is 15 residues long. CDR1 and CDR2 from the germline V gene are ENHRY and SYGVKD. In DNA form, the CDR3 reads TGTGCCATCAGTGACCAGCGGGGGGCGACAGATACGCAGTATTTT. This encodes CAISDQRGATDTQYF.

This rearrangement joins TRBV28 to TRBJ2-7; perhaps TRBD2 as D (5 bases). This CDR3 contains 15 residues. Germline-derived CDR1 and CDR2 are MDHEN and SYDVKM. Trimming stripped 1 base from V and 3 bases from J, with 13 bases between. As DNA, the CDR3 is TGTGCCAGCAGTTTATTTGAGGGTCCCAGCTACGAGCAGTACTTC. Translated: CASSLFEGPSYEQYF. The whole variable domain, filled in from reference TRBV28 and TRBJ2-7, reads DVKVTQSSRYLVKRTGEKVFLECVQDMDHENMFWYRQDPGLGLRLIYFSYDVKMKEKGDIPEGYSVSREKKERFSLILESASTNQTSMYLCASSLFEGPSYEQYFGPGTRLTVT.

The CDR3: CASSWTGPEQYF. DNA of the CDR3: TGTGCCAGCAGCTGGACAGGCCCCGAGCAGTACTTC. The genes are TRBV11-2 and TRBJ2-7; 7 bases align to TRBD1. CDR3 length equals 12 residues. Unmatched junction bases numbered 3, after V lost 4 bases and J lost 6 bases. CDR1 and CDR2 from the germline V gene are SGHAT and FQNNGV.

V gene TRBV2 combines with J gene TRBJ1-1; TRBD1 might be the D (5 bases). Trimming removed 5 bases at V and 3 bases at J, with 13 bases between. CDR1 and CDR2 from the germline V gene are SNHLY and FYNNEI. This CDR3 has 14 residues. CDR3 region: CASSTGTYHTEAFF. As DNA, the CDR3 is TGTGCCAGCAGTACCGGGACTTACCACACTGAAGCTTTCTTT.

This clone was observed once. The chain combines TRBV18 with TRBJ2-1, with a weak D call TRBD1 (6 bases). The CDR3 length is 16 residues. The V gene's germline CDR1 is KGHSH and CDR2 LQKENI. V lost 4 bases to trimming and J lost 0 bases, with 13 bases between them. CDR3 protein: CASSLLRGSSYNEQFF. CDR3 DNA sequence: TGTGCCAGCTCACTTCTGAGGGGGAGCTCCTACAATGAGCAGTTCTTC.

This clone has only a few counts. The J gene is TRBJ1-2, the V gene TRBV30; unclear D gene. The CDR3 consists of 15 residues. The germline gives CDR1 GTSNPN, CDR2 SVGIG (reference sequence). With 0 bases removed from V and 8 bases from J, the gap between germline ends came to 19 bases. The DNA for the CDR3 is TGTGCCTGGAGTGTACTCCCATCCCATGTGAGCGGCTACACCTTC. Translated: CAWSVLPSHVSGYTF.

The CDR3 here is CASSKRTGASSYNEQFF. The CDR3 bases are TGTGCCAGTAGTAAACGGACAGGGGCGAGCTCCTACAATGAGCAGTTCTTC. The chain is built from TRBV19 and TRBJ2-1; 9 nucleotides match TRBD1. Germline CDR1 and CDR2: LNHDA and SQIVND (reference sequence). The CDR3 loop spans 17 amino acids. After removal of 4 bases from V and 0 bases from J, the junction contained 7 bases not matched to a gene. Combining the CDR3 with reference TRBV19 and TRBJ2-1 gives the whole variable domain DGGITQSPKYLFRKEGQNVTLSCEQNLNHDAMYWYRQDPGQGLRLIYYSQIVNDFQKGDIAEGYSVSREKKESFPLTVTSAQKNPTAFYLCASSKRTGASSYNEQFFGPGTRLTVL.

The V gene is TRBV2, the J gene TRBJ2-3; 8 nucleotides line up with TRBD1. The V segment lost 2 bases and the J segment 4 bases; nucleotides outside the gene matches: 5. The CDR3 length is 15 residues. Germline loops: CDR1 SNHLY, CDR2 FYNNEI. The CDR3 bases are TGTGCCAGCAGTGAACAGGGGGCGGGTGCAGATACGCAGTATTTT. Translation gives CASSEQGAGADTQYF.

The rearrangement uses TRBV3-1 (or the pseudogene TRBV3-2) and TRBJ1-2; 10 bases line up with TRBD1. Germline values: CDR1 LGHDT, CDR2 YNNKEL (reference sequence). CDR3 length: 14 amino acids. V lost 4 bases to trimming and J lost 6 bases; unmatched junction nucleotides: 5. The CDR3 DNA is TGTGCCAGCAGCCCGTGGGACAGGGGAGATGGCTACACCTTC. This gives the protein CASSPWDRGDGYTF.

This chain connects TRBV7-2 to TRBJ2-2; D perhaps matches TRBD2 (6 bases). The CDR3 consists of 16 residues. V dropped 4 bases and J dropped 0 bases, with 12 bases sitting between them. Looked up from germline, CDR1 is SGHTA and CDR2 is FQGNSA. CDR3 in amino acids: CASSSIAVTNTGELFF. The CDR3 coding sequence is TGTGCCAGCAGCTCAATAGCGGTAACGAACACCGGGGAGCTGTTTTTT.

The V and J genes are TRBV2 and TRBJ1-1; no firm D call. Trimming shortened V by 3 bases and J by 6 bases, and 11 bases separated the two germline ends. The CDR3 has 13 residues. The germline V gene has CDR1 SNHLY and CDR2 FYNNEI. The CDR3 here is CASSETGFSEAFF. The CDR3, as DNA: TGTGCCAGCAGTGAGACGGGGTTTTCTGAAGCTTTCTTT.

The chain couples TRBV4-2 to TRBJ2-2, with D maybe TRBD2 (5 bases). The CDR3 is 16 residues long. The germline V gene encodes CDR1 LGHNA and CDR2 YNFKEQ. V was pared by 1 base and J by 3 bases, with 12 bases between. The CDR3 sequence is CASSQGTGRDTGELFF. The CDR3 nucleotides are TGTGCCAGCAGCCAAGGTACGGGAAGAGACACCGGGGAGCTGTTTTTT.

This chain connects TRBV6-5 to TRBJ1-1; 7 nucleotides match TRBD1. The ends lost 5 bases at V and 5 bases at J; junction bases unmatched: 11. The germline V gene has CDR1 MNHEY and CDR2 SVGAGI. The CDR3 has 15 amino acids. The CDR3 is CASSKPPGQRTEAFF. CDR3 DNA sequence: TGTGCCAGCAGTAAACCGCCGGGACAGAGAACTGAAGCTTTCTTT.

Details on this clone: One end of the junction does not line up with germline, which may come from a read error. Other DNA variants within this sample encode the same CDR3. The J gene is TRBJ2-7, the V gene TRBV28; D unclear. The CDR3 covers 13 residues. CDR1 MDHEN and CDR2 SYDVKM come from the germline V gene. The CDR3 nucleotides are TGTGCCAGCAGTTGGGCAACAAGGTACGAGCAATACTTC. Residues: CASSWATRYEQYF.

The V and J genes are TRBV29-1 and TRBJ2-5; 12 bases agree with TRBD1. Germline V gene data show CDR1 as SQVTM and CDR2 as ANQGSEA. This CDR3 contains 15 residues. Germline trimming cut 6 bases from V and 5 bases from J; bases unmatched to any gene: 10. CDR3 protein: CSVRPGTGGLETQYF. CDR3 DNA: TGCAGCGTCCGCCCCGGGACAGGGGGCTTGGAGACCCAGTACTTC.

This clone showed up just a few times. The chain is built from TRBV2 and TRBJ1-2; 8 bases agree with TRBD1. This CDR3 contains 12 residues. V dropped 8 bases and J dropped 7; count of bases not matched to a gene: 6. Germline CDR1 and CDR2: SNHLY and FYNNEI. In nucleotides, the CDR3 is TGTGCCAGCGGCCAGGGGGCAAGTGGCTACACCTTC. The encoded protein is CASGQGASGYTF.

Written as DNA, the CDR3 is TGTGCCAGCAGTTACTCGATTACAGCTGGCTACACCTTC. As protein: CASSYSITAGYTF. V and J are TRBV6-5 and TRBJ1-2; D remains unclear. Germline CDR1 is MNHEY and CDR2 is SVGAGI. CDR3 length: 13 residues. With 0 bases removed from V and 7 bases from J, the gap between germline ends came to 9 bases.

The chain employs TRBV29-1 and TRBJ1-3; tentatively, D is TRBD1 (5 bases). CDR3 length: 13 residues. Germline assignment: CDR1 SQVTM and CDR2 ANQGSEA. The CDR3 DNA is TGCGGAGTACAGGAGGGCTCTGGAAACACCATATATTTT. Translated: CGVQEGSGNTIYF.

The genes are TRBV7-2 and TRBJ1-1, with D tentatively TRBD1 (5 bases). The CDR3 spans 16 residues. Deletions cut 4 bases from V and 4 bases from J, with 19 bases between. Germline V gene data show CDR1 as SGHTA and CDR2 as FQGNSA. DNA of the CDR3: TGTGCCAGCAGCTCGGGGCGGGGAGGTAGGGGCACTGAAGCTTTCTTT. It codes for CASSSGRGGRGTEAFF.

The chain combines TRBV9 with TRBJ2-2, with 9 bases aligning to TRBD2. This CDR3 region has 15 residues. Trimming cost V 3 bases and J 0 bases; bases outside gene matches: 0. CDR1 and CDR2 from the germline V gene are SGDLS and YYNGEE. The CDR3 coding sequence is TGTGCCAGCAGCGGACTAGCGGCGAACACCGGGGAGCTGTTTTTT. This codes for CASSGLAANTGELFF. The full variable domain, its missing parts supplied by reference TRBV9 and TRBJ2-2, is DSGVTQTPKHLITATGQRVTLRCSPRSGDLSVYWYQQSLDQGLQFLIQYYNGEERAKGNILERFSAQQFPDLHSELNLSSLELGDSALYFCASSGLAANTGELFFGEGSRLTVL.

The chain combines TRBV11-1 with TRBJ2-7; 7 nucleotides line up with TRBD2. Trimming cost V 5 bases and J 2 bases; bases outside gene matches: 9. The length of the CDR3 is 15 residues. Germline values: CDR1 SGHAT, CDR2 FQDESV (reference sequence). CDR3 protein: CASSPGRRATYEQYF. CDR3 DNA: TGTGCCAGCAGCCCCGGGAGGAGGGCTACCTACGAGCAGTACTTC.

DNA of the CDR3: TGTGCCAGCAGCCACGCACAGGGGGTAAGAAGGGGCTATGGCTACACCTTC. Protein sequence: CASSHAQGVRRGYGYTF. The rearrangement joins TRBV4-2 to TRBJ1-2, with 8 bases that match TRBD1. The CDR3 loop spans 17 amino acids. V lost 3 bases and J lost 4; bases outside the gene matches: 13. Germline CDR1 LGHNA, CDR2 YNFKEQ.

This chain joins TRBV10-3 and TRBJ1-1, with D unclear. V dropped 2 bases and J dropped 4 bases, with 11 bases sitting between them. The CDR3 extends over 14 amino acids. Germline CDR1 ENHRY, CDR2 SYGVKD. The CDR3 sequence is CAISEEITATEAFF. DNA of the CDR3: TGTGCCATCAGTGAGGAGATTACAGCCACTGAAGCTTTCTTT.